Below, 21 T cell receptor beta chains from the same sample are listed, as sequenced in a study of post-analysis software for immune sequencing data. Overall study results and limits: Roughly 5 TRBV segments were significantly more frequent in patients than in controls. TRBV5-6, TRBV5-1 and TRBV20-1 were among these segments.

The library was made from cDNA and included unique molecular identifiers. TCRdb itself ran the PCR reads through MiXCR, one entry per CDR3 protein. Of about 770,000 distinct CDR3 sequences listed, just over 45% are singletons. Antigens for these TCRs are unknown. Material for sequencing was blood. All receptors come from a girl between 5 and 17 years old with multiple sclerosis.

DNA of the CDR3: TGTGCCAGCAGCGCACAGGGACAGGGCGATGGCTACACCTTC. This sequence encodes CASSAQGQGDGYTF. This chain connects TRBV9 to TRBJ1-2; 9 bases map to TRBD1. The germline gives CDR1 SGDLS, CDR2 YYNGEE. CDR3 length: 14 amino acids. The V gene end was trimmed by 3 bases and the J gene end by 6 bases; junction bases not matched to a gene: 6. The whole variable domain, remainder taken from reference TRBV9 and TRBJ1-2, is DSGVTQTPKHLITATGQRVTLRCSPRSGDLSVYWYQQSLDQGLQFLIQYYNGEERAKGNILERFSAQQFPDLHSELNLSSLELGDSALYFCASSAQGQGDGYTFGSGTRLTVV.

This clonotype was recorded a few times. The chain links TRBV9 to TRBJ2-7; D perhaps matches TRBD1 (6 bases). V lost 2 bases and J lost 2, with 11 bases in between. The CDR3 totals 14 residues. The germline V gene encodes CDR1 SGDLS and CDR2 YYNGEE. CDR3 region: CASSVGTSTYEQYF. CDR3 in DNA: TGTGCCAGCAGCGTGGGGACATCGACCTACGAGCAGTACTTC.

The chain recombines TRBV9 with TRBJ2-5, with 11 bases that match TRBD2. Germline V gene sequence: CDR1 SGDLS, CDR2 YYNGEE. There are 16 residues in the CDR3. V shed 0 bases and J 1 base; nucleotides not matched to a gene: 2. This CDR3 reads CASSVVGLAGQETQYF. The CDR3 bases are TGTGCCAGCAGCGTAGTCGGACTAGCGGGCCAAGAGACCCAGTACTTC.

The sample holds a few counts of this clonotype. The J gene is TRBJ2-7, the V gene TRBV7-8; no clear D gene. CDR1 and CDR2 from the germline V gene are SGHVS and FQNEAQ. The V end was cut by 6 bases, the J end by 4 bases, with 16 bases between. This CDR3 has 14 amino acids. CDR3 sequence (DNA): TGTGCCAGCAGACGCGCCGGGCCCATATACGAGCAGTACTTC. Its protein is CASRRAGPIYEQYF.

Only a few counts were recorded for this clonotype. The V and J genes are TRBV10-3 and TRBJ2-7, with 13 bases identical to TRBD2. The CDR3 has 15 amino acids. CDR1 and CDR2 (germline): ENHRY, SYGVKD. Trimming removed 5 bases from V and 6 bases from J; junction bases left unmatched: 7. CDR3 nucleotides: TGTGCCATCAGTCCACCGGGACTAGCGGGAACCGAGCAGTACTTC. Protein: CAISPPGLAGTEQYF.

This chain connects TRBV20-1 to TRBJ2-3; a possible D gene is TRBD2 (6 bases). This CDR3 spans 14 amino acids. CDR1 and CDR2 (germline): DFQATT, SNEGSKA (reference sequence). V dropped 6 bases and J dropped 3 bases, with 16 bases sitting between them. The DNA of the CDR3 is TGCAGTGCCGGAAGGGCGGGACTTACAGATACGCAGTATTTT. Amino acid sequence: CSAGRAGLTDTQYF.

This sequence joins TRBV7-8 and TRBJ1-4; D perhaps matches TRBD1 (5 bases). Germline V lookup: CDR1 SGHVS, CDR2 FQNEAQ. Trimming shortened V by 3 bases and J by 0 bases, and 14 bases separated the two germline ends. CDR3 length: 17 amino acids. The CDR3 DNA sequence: TGTGCCAGCAGCTTCGACAGTGCCCTAGCAACTAATGAAAAACTGTTTTTT. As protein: CASSFDSALATNEKLFF.

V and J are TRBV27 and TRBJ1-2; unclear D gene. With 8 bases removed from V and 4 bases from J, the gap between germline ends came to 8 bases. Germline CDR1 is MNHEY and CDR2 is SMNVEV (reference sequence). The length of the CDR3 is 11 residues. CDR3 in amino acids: CASRDGYGYTF. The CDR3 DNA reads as TGTGCCAGCCGTGACGGCTATGGCTACACCTTC.

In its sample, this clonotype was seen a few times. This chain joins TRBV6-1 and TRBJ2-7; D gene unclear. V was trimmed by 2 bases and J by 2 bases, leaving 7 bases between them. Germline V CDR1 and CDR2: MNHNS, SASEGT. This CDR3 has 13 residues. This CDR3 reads CASSEIRAYEQYF. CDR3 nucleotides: TGTGCCAGCAGTGAAATCCGCGCCTACGAGCAGTACTTC.

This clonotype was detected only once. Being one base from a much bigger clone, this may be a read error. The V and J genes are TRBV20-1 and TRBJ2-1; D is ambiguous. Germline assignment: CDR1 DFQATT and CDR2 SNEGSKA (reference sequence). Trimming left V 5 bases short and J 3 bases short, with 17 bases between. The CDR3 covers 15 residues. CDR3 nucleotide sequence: TGCAGTGCTGACCCCCAGGTGGGAATCTACAATGAGCAGTTCTTC. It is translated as CSADPQVGIYNEQFF.

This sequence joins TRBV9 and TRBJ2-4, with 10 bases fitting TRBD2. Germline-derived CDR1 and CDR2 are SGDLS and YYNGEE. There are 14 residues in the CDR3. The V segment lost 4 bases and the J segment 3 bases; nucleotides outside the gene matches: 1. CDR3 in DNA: TGTGCCAGCAGCCCTAGCGGGGGCAAAAACATTCAGTACTTC. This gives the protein CASSPSGGKNIQYF. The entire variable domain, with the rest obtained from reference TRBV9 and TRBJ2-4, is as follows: DSGVTQTPKHLITATGQRVTLRCSPRSGDLSVYWYQQSLDQGLQFLIQYYNGEERAKGNILERFSAQQFPDLHSELNLSSLELGDSALYFCASSPSGGKNIQYFGAGTRLSVL.

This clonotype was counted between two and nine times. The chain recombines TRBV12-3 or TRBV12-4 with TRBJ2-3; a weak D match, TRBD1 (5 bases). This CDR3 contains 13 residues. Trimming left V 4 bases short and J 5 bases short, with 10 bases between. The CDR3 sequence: CASSYQGGDTQYF. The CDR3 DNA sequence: TGTGCCAGCAGTTACCAGGGTGGAGATACGCAGTATTTT.

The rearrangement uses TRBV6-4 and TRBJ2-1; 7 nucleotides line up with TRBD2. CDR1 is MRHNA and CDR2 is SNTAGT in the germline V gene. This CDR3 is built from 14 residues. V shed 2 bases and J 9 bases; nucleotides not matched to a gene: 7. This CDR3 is CASSDPQTSSEQFF. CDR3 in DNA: TGTGCCAGCAGTGACCCGCAGACTAGCAGTGAGCAGTTCTTC.

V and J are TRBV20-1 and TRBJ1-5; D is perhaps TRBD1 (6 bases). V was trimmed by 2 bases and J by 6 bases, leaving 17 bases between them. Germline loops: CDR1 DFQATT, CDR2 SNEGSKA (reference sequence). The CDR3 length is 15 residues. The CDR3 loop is CSARPTGLVSQPQHF. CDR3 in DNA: TGCAGTGCTAGACCCACAGGGTTAGTGAGTCAGCCCCAGCATTTT.

This CDR3 reads CSTAGTFYEQYF. In nucleotides, the CDR3 is TGCAGTACTGCCGGGACATTCTACGAGCAGTACTTC. The chain has TRBV20-1 and TRBJ2-7; D possibly corresponds to TRBD1 (6 bases). The ends were cut back, 8 bases at V and 3 bases at J, with 14 bases in the middle. The germline V gene encodes CDR1 DFQATT and CDR2 SNEGSKA (reference sequence). CDR3 length: 12 residues.

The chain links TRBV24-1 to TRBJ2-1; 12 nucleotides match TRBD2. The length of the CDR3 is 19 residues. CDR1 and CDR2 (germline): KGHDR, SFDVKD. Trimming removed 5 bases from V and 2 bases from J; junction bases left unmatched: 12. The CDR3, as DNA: TGTGCCACCAGTGTGGGGGGACTAGCGGGCGGAGGCGCCTACAATGAGCAGTTCTTC. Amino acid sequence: CATSVGGLAGGGAYNEQFF.

Here the CDR3 DNA reads TGCAGTGCTACACTGCGTCAAGAGACCCAGTACTTC. The encoded protein is CSATLRQETQYF. The chain recombines TRBV20-1 with TRBJ2-7; D not certain. The J call may be incorrect, as the DNA end agrees better with TRBJ2-5. The CDR3 totals 12 residues. The V gene's germline CDR1 is DFQATT and CDR2 SNEGSKA (reference sequence).

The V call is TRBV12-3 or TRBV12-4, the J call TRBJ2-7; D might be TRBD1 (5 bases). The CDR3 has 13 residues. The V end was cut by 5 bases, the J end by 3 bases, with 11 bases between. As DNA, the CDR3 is TGTGCCAGCAGTAGGGGCAACATCTACGAGCAGTACTTC. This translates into CASSRGNIYEQYF.

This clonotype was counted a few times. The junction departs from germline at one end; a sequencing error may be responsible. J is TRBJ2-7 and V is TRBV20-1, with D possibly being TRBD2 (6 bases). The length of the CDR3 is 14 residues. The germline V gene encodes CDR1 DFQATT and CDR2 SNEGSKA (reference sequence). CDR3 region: CSVRPGRGSYEQYF. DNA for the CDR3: TGCAGTGTTAGACCCGGGCGGGGATCCTACGAGCAGTACTTC.

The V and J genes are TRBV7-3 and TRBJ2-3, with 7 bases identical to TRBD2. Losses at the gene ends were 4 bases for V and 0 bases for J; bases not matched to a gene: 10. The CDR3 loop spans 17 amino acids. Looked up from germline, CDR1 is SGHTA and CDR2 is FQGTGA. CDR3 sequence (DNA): TGTGCCAGCAGCTCCTCGGGAGGACACCCTAGCACAGATACGCAGTATTTT. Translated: CASSSSGGHPSTDTQYF.

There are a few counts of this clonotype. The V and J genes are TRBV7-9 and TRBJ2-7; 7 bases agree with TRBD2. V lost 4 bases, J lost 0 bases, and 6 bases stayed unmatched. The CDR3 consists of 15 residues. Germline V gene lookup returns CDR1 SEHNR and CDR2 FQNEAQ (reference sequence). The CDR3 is CASSWWGGSSYEQYF. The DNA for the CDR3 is TGTGCCAGCAGCTGGTGGGGGGGGAGCTCCTACGAGCAGTACTTC.